A selection of T cell receptor beta chains follows, all from one sample in a study of early T cells in non-severe SARS-CoV-2 infection. TCRdb redid the calling of the 5' RACE reads with MiXCR, one entry per CDR3 protein. Of roughly 70,000 distinct CDR3 sequences in the sample, 15% to 20% were seen once. The sample in question was whole blood, obtained at baseline. All receptors derive from an adult who was a healthcare worker with PCR-confirmed SARS-CoV-2 infection or an uninfected control (not recorded which). CDR3s include the opening cysteine and the closing phenylalanine or tryptophan. Each record gives: clone size, V gene, J gene, D gene, CDR3 protein, CDR3 DNA. A D gene is named only where the DNA matches it firmly. Clone size appears in some rows only: once, few, many, or a class for an expanded clone.

>many|TRBV20-1|TRBJ2-7|TRBD2
CSASPSGGIYEQYF
TGCAGTGCCAGCCCTAGCGGGGGGATCTACGAGCAGTACTTC
>few|TRBV28|TRBJ2-7|.
CASSSGTVSYEQYF
TGTGCCAGCAGTTCCGGGACGGTATCCTACGAGCAGTACTTC
>.|TRBV20-1|TRBJ2-2|TRBD1
CSVSTGGRGELFF
TGCAGTGTGTCAACAGGGGGACGTGGGGAGCTGTTTTTT
>.|TRBV29-1|TRBJ1-1|.
CSATGMNTEAFF
TGCAGCGCGACAGGTATGAACACTGAAGCTTTCTTT
>.|TRBV4-1|TRBJ2-7|.
CASSYRDFTNGRFYEQYF
TGCGCCAGCAGCTACCGGGACTTCACCAACGGCCGCTTCTACGAGCAGTACTTC
>many|TRBV7-9|TRBJ1-5|.
CASSLDGTRHQPQHF
TGTGCCAGCAGCTTAGATGGGACGAGGCATCAGCCCCAGCATTTT
>few|TRBV6-4|TRBJ1-1|.
CASNTRTETNTEAFF
TGTGCCAGCAACACACGGACAGAAACGAACACTGAAGCTTTCTTT
>.|TRBV12-3/TRBV12-4|TRBJ1-6|.
CASSLNRDSPLHF
TGTGCCAGCAGCCTAAACAGGGATTCACCCCTCCACTTT
>.|TRBV10-2|TRBJ2-1|.
CASSESKQINEQFF
TGCGCCAGCAGTGAGTCGAAACAGATCAATGAGCAATTCTTC
>.|TRBV19|TRBJ2-7|.
CASSDYLHEQYF
TGTGCCAGTAGTGACTACCTACACGAGCAGTACTTC
>.|TRBV25-1|TRBJ1-2|.
CASSSTGSFGYTF
TGTGCCAGCAGTTCAACAGGGTCTTTTGGCTACACCTTC
>.|TRBV11-2|TRBJ2-1|.
CASSLDGVFSEQFF
TGTGCCAGCAGCTTAGATGGGGTTTTTAGTGAGCAGTTCTTC
>.|TRBV3-1|TRBJ2-7|TRBD2
CASSLGLAGDEQYF
TGTGCCAGCAGCCTGGGACTAGCGGGAGACGAGCAGTACTTC
>.|TRBV6-1|TRBJ2-5|.
CASSEARVGPGETQYF
TGTGCCAGCAGTGAAGCGCGCGTGGGTCCGGGGGAGACCCAGTACTTC
>.|TRBV9|TRBJ1-3|TRBD1
CASSAGTGGPGNTIYF
TGTGCCAGCAGCGCCGGGACAGGGGGCCCTGGAAACACCATATATTTT
>.|TRBV9|TRBJ1-6|.
CASSVVPSASPLHF
TGTGCCAGCAGCGTAGTACCCAGTGCGTCACCCCTCCACTTT
>.|TRBV12-3/TRBV12-4|TRBJ2-3|.
CASSRTGGGATDTQYF
TGTGCCAGCAGCCGTACAGGTGGAGGGGCCACAGATACGCAGTATTTT
>.|TRBV20-1|TRBJ2-1|.
CSARSLLGRGNEQFF
TGCAGTGCTAGGTCCCTCCTGGGTAGAGGCAATGAGCAGTTCTTC
>.|TRBV10-3|TRBJ2-1|TRBD2
CAISEVSGGSYNEQFF
TGTGCCATCAGTGAGGTTAGCGGGGGCTCCTACAATGAGCAGTTCTTC
>many|TRBV3-1|TRBJ2-7|.
CASSQVENEQYF
TGTGCCAGCAGCCAAGTGGAAAACGAGCAGTACTTC
>.|TRBV5-1|TRBJ2-3|TRBD2
CASSLEASGGYTQYF
TGCGCCAGCAGCTTGGAAGCTAGCGGGGGATATACGCAGTATTTT
>few|TRBV2|TRBJ2-4|.
CASSEQPLTTIQYF
TGTGCCAGCAGTGAACAGCCACTTACAACCATTCAGTACTTC
>many|TRBV9|TRBJ2-3|TRBD2
CASSVALGLAGGPDTQYF
TGTGCCAGCAGCGTAGCTCTGGGACTAGCGGGAGGTCCAGATACGCAGTATTTT
>.|TRBV5-4|TRBJ2-1|TRBD1
CASSPRTGDYNEQFF
TGTGCCAGCAGCCCTAGGACAGGGGATTACAATGAGCAGTTCTTC
>.|TRBV20-1|TRBJ1-5|TRBD1
CSARGQGAGQPQHF
TGCAGTGCTAGGGGACAGGGGGCAGGTCAGCCCCAGCATTTT
>.|TRBV28|TRBJ2-1|.
CASSSPPTRTQFF
TGTGCCAGCAGTTCTCCCCCAACTCGTACTCAGTTCTTC
>many|TRBV6-5|TRBJ1-1|TRBD1
CASSGQGAHTEAFF
TGTGCCAGCAGCGGACAGGGGGCGCACACTGAAGCTTTCTTT
>few|TRBV4-2|TRBJ2-3|.
CASSQRHSWSDTQYF
TGTGCCAGCAGCCAAAGACATAGCTGGTCGGATACGCAGTATTTT
>few|TRBV18|TRBJ1-1|.
CASSNREYTEAFF
TGTGCCAGCTCGAACAGGGAATACACTGAAGCTTTCTTT
>.|TRBV5-5|TRBJ2-3|.
CASSMRDRITDTQYF
TGTGCCAGCAGCATGCGGGACAGAATCACAGATACGCAGTATTTT
>few|TRBV3-1|TRBJ2-1|TRBD1
CASSQEGTGFFNEQFF
TGTGCCAGCAGCCAAGAAGGGACAGGGTTTTTCAATGAGCAGTTCTTC
>.|TRBV6-2/TRBV6-3|TRBJ2-7|.
CASTRTATYEQYF
TGTGCCAGCACCCGGACAGCCACCTACGAGCAGTACTTC